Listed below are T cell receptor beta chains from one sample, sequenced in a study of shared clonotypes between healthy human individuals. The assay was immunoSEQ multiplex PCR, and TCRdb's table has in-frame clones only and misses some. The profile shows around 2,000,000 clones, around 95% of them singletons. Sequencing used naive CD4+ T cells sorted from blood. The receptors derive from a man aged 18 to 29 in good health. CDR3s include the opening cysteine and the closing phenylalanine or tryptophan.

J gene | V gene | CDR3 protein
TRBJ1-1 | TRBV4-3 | CASSQDQGTGTEAFF
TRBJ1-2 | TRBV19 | CASSIGTVNGYTF
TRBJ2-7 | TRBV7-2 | CASSLRQAAYEQYF
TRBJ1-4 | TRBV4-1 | CASSQDTQRTNEKLFF
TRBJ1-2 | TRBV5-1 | CASSTRWTAEGYGYTF
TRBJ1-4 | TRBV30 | CAWSTAKVQGKGTNEKLFF
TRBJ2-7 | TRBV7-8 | CASTQRISSYEQYF
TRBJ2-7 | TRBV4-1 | CASSPSSTSGSYEQYF
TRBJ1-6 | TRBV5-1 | CASSLEGGNSPLHF
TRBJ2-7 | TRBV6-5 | CASSLGGQGEQYF
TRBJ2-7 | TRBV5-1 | CASSLGGWQYF
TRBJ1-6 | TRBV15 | CATSRGDDSYNSPLHF
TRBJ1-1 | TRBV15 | CATSRDPVNTEAFF
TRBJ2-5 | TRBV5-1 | CASSLEVAGREETQYF
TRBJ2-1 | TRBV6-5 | CASSFSGFDNEQFF
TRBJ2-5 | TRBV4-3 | CASSQGTGGTQYF
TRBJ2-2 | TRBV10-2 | CASSVWAGANTGELFF
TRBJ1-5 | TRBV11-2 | CASSRGKGAGVGNQPQHF
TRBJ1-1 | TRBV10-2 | CASSGTQNTEAFF
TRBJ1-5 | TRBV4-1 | CASSQGQGAFQPQHF
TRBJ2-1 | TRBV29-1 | CSAPRGTINEQFF
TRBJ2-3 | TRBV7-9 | CASSQTDTQYF